These 15 T cell receptor beta chains originate from one sample sequenced in a study of technical replicates of blood from four donors. The assay was immunoSEQ multiplex PCR, and TCRdb's table has in-frame clones only and misses some. This sample has roughly 69,000 clones; roughly 97% occur once, and the top ten carry around 0.3%. The sequenced sample consisted of T cells isolated from PBMCs. The receptors here all came from a human donor in good health.

V usage is TRBV7-9 and J usage is TRBJ1-4, with TRBD1 as a possible D gene (6 bases). Germline CDR1 reads SEHNR; CDR2 reads FQNEAQ (reference sequence). The CDR3 is 13 amino acids. V lost 5 bases and J lost 6, with 10 bases in between. The DNA of the CDR3 is TGTGCCAGCAGCCTGGACAGATATGAAAAACTGTTTTTT. It yields the protein CASSLDRYEKLFF.

The chain is built from TRBV19 and TRBJ1-5, with D hard to call. This CDR3 is built from 14 residues. V lost 5 bases and J 2 bases, leaving 10 bases between the germline ends. Germline values: CDR1 LNHDA, CDR2 SQIVND (reference sequence). CDR3 protein: CASSYGEGNQPQHF. The CDR3 bases are TGTGCCAGTAGTTACGGTGAGGGCAATCAGCCCCAGCATTTT.

The rearrangement joins TRBV5-1 to TRBJ1-2; 9 bases are shared with TRBD1. The CDR3 is made up of 14 amino acids. Germline values: CDR1 SGHRS, CDR2 YFSETQ. V shed 0 bases, J shed 7 bases, and the junction held 4 bases outside the gene matches. CDR3 sequence reads: CASSLGGQGSGYTF. The CDR3 nucleotides read TGCGCCAGCAGCTTGGGGGGACAGGGAAGTGGCTACACCTTC.

This chain joins TRBV4-3 and TRBJ2-7; 7 nucleotides align to TRBD2. Germline V CDR1 and CDR2: LGHNA, YSLEER. Trimming at V came to 4 bases and at J to 0 bases, leaving 9 bases not matched to a gene. The CDR3 covers 16 residues. The CDR3 here is CASSRLAGLNSYEQYF. In DNA, the CDR3 is TGCGCCAGCAGCCGACTAGCCGGGTTGAACTCCTACGAGCAGTACTTC.

The chain carries TRBV10-3 and TRBJ2-4; TRBD1 aligns across 7 bases. The CDR3 covers 16 residues. Germline loops: CDR1 ENHRY, CDR2 SYGVKD. The V segment lost 0 bases and the J segment 5 bases; nucleotides outside the gene matches: 7. CDR3 nucleotides: TGTGCCATCAGTGAGTCTGTGGGGGACAGTCAAAACATTCAGTACTTC. Translating gives CAISESVGDSQNIQYF.

This clone was picked up one time. V and J are TRBV27 and TRBJ1-5, with a weak D call TRBD1 (5 bases). Germline V gene sequence: CDR1 MNHEY, CDR2 SMNVEV (reference sequence). V shed 2 bases and J shed 6 bases, with 11 bases lying between them. CDR3 length: 14 residues. CDR3 nucleotides: TGTGCCAGCAGTTTAGGGGCGGCAAGTCAGCCCCAGCATTTT. Translating it yields CASSLGAASQPQHF.

The chain has TRBV25-1 and TRBJ1-1, with TRBD1 identical over 10 bases. The CDR3 has 16 amino acids. Germline CDR1 MGHDK, CDR2 SYGVNS. J lost 4 bases, V lost 5 bases, and 10 bases had no gene match. The CDR3 DNA reads as TGTGCCAGCAGTCCCCCTTGGGGGGACAGGGGCACTGAAGCTTTCTTT. As protein: CASSPPWGDRGTEAFF. Drawing the rest from reference TRBV25-1 and TRBJ1-1, the complete variable domain is EADIYQTPRYLVIGTGKKITLECSQTMGHDKMYWYQQDPGMELHLIHYSYGVNSTEKGDLSSESTVSRIRTEHFPLTLESARPSHTSQYLCASSPPWGDRGTEAFFGQGTRLTVV.

The CDR3 protein is CASSTGPGEVADNEQFF. In DNA form, the CDR3 reads TGTGCCAGCAGTACCGGTCCGGGAGAGGTTGCTGACAATGAGCAGTTCTTC. This chain links TRBV5-4 with TRBJ2-1, with D tentatively TRBD2 (6 bases). CDR1 is SGHNT, CDR2 YYREEE, per germline (reference sequence). The CDR3 contains 17 residues. Trimming removed 5 bases at V and 5 bases at J, with 23 bases between.

This clone is a singleton in its sample. J is TRBJ2-5 and V is TRBV30, with D possibly matching TRBD2 (5 bases). The CDR3 runs 12 residues. Germline V gene sequence: CDR1 GTSNPN, CDR2 SVGIG (reference sequence). Trimming pared 2 bases from V and 5 bases from J, leaving 9 bases between. This CDR3 reads CAWSWSGETQYF. The CDR3, as DNA: TGTGCCTGGAGTTGGTCGGGGGAGACCCAGTACTTC.

V gene TRBV5-6 combines with J gene TRBJ1-5; 8 positions agree with TRBD1. The V gene end was trimmed by 3 bases and the J gene end by 5 bases; junction bases not matched to a gene: 4. This CDR3 has 14 residues. The V gene's germline CDR1 is SGHDT and CDR2 YYEEEE. The CDR3 coding sequence is TGTGCCAGCAGCTCGGACAGGGCCTATCAGCCCCAGCATTTT. Its protein product is CASSSDRAYQPQHF. Filled out from reference TRBV5-6 and TRBJ1-5, the complete variable domain reads DAGVTQSPTHLIKTRGQQVTLRCSPKSGHDTVSWYQQALGQGPQFIFQYYEEEERQRGNFPDRFSGHQFPNYSSELNVNALLLGDSALYLCASSSDRAYQPQHFGDGTRLSIL.

The gene calls are TRBV11-2 and TRBJ2-6; 8 bases agree with TRBD1. Germline V gene sequence: CDR1 SGHAT, CDR2 FQNNGV. The V gene end was trimmed by 0 bases and the J gene end by 4 bases; junction bases not matched to a gene: 14. The CDR3 loop spans 20 amino acids. The CDR3 DNA reads as TGTGCCAGCAGCTTAGATCTAAGGGGCAGGGGGCCGAGCGGGGCCAACGTCCTGACTTTC. The encoded protein is CASSLDLRGRGPSGANVLTF.

The rearrangement joins TRBV30 to TRBJ2-1, with D uncertain. The V gene's germline CDR1 is GTSNPN and CDR2 SVGIG (reference sequence). This CDR3 has 13 amino acids. The ends were cut back, 7 bases at V and 0 bases at J, with 10 bases in the middle. In DNA form, the CDR3 reads TGTGCCTTACCTCGGAGCTCCTACAATGAGCAGTTCTTC. This codes for CALPRSSYNEQFF.

The V and J genes are TRBV19 and TRBJ1-2; 8 bases are shared with TRBD1. Trimming took 5 bases from V and 2 from J; bases not matched to a gene: 4. The CDR3 loop spans 14 amino acids. Germline loops: CDR1 LNHDA, CDR2 SQIVND (reference sequence). CDR3 amino acids: CASSERDRNYGYTF. CDR3 nucleotides: TGTGCCAGTAGTGAAAGGGACAGGAACTATGGCTACACCTTC.

The chain combines TRBV6-6 with TRBJ1-1; D remains ambiguous. Germline V gives CDR1 MNHNY, CDR2 SVGAGI (reference sequence). V lost 8 bases to trimming and J lost 1 base, with 11 bases between them. This CDR3 is built from 13 residues. The CDR3 region is CASSLYGNTEAFF. The CDR3 DNA reads TGTGCCAGCTCGTTGTACGGGAACACTGAAGCTTTCTTT.

CDR3 region: CAIRGQGESYEQYF. In nucleotides, the CDR3 is TGTGCCATCAGAGGACAGGGAGAATCCTACGAGCAGTACTTC. V usage is TRBV10-3 and J usage is TRBJ2-7, with 8 bases that match TRBD1. CDR3 length: 14 residues. The V gene's germline CDR1 is ENHRY and CDR2 SYGVKD. V shed 6 bases, J shed 1 base, and the junction held 5 bases outside the gene matches.